The present T cell receptor (beta chain) was sequenced within a study of T cell repertoires in cytomegalovirus infection. The overall study: CMV epitopes in the study were HLA-C-restricted (recently identified) and HLA-B-restricted (well studied). Based on public TCR beta signatures, there were indications of CMV infection and of a matching HLA type. Study observations and caveats: CMV carriers with the relevant HLA were identified by cumulative public TCR beta family frequency. Across the ex vivo response, the dominant clonotypes were HLA-C-restricted CMV-specific TCR beta clonotypes.

As regards this clonotype: The antigen is undetermined.

Each CDR3 protein gets one entry after TCRdb re-called the reads with MiXCR. The table lists 110,000 or so distinct CDR3 sequences, 30% of them singletons. Looked up from germline, CDR1 is LNHNV and CDR2 is YYDKDF (reference sequence). The CDR3 is 16 amino acids. With V trimmed by 3 bases and J by 1 base, 9 bases remained unmatched. The TCR originated in a human donor in good health (CMV status not recorded). Some clones in this sample may be carry-over from other donors' samples. The chain recombines TRBV15 with TRBJ2-7; 7 bases align to TRBD1. The sample here was CD8+ T cells from cultured PBMCs, taken from culture after CMV antigen stimulation. DNA for the CDR3: TGTGCCACCAGCAGGGCAGACAGGGAAAGTTCCTACGAGCAGTACTTC. It codes for CATSRADRESSYEQYF.